This T cell receptor beta chain was identified in a study of blood T cell repertoires in COVID-19. Study overall: Sites across the United States, Italy and Spain contributed samples from acute and convalescent COVID-19. T cells, B-cell-depleted T cells, or PBMCs provided the cDNA or gDNA that served as material.

The germline V gene encodes CDR1 SGHAT and CDR2 FQNNGV. The junction had 7 bases not matched to a gene; V was cut back by 5 bases and J by 10 bases. This CDR3 is 14 amino acids long. As handled by the study authors: Using reference gene primer amplification, nucleated cell counts were estimated. Data came from immunoSEQ multiplex PCR; TCRdb stores just in-frame clones and leaves some out. V and J calls and clone size are given by that table; D and trimming were obtained from the DNA. Of about 200,000 clones detected, 80% to 95% appear once; the ten largest clones hold 0.8% to 1%. Seattle's cohort entered during active infection and was followed longitudinally.

The sequencing sample was made of peripheral blood. J is TRBJ1-4 and V is TRBV11-2; 10 bases match TRBD1. This sequence originates from a man in his 60s with COVID-19, enrolled during active disease. The CDR3 sequence: CASSPDRDRGKLFF. The CDR3 DNA reads TGTGCCAGCAGCCCGGACAGGGACAGGGGAAAACTGTTTTTT.